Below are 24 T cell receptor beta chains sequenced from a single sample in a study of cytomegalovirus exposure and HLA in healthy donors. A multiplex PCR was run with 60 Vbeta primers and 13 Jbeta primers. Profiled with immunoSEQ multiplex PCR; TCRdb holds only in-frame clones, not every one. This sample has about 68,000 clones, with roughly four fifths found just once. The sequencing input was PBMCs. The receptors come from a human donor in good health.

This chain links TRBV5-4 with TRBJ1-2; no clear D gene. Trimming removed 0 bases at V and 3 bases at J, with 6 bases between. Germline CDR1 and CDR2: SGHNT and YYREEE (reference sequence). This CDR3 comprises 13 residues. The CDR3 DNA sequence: TGTGCCAGCAGCTTGGAAACAGACTATGGCTACACCTTC. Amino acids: CASSLETDYGYTF.

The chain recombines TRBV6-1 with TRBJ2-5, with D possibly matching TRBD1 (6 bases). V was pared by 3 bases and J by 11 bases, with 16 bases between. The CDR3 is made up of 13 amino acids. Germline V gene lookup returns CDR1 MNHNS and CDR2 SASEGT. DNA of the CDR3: TGTGCCAGCAGTGATTCTACAGGGTTAGAGCAGTACTTC. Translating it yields CASSDSTGLEQYF.

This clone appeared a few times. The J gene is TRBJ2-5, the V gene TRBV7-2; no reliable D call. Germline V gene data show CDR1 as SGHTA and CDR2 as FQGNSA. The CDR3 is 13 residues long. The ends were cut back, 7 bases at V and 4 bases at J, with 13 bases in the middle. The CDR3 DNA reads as TGTGCCAGCACCGACCACCTAGGAGAGACCCAGTACTTC. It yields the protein CASTDHLGETQYF.

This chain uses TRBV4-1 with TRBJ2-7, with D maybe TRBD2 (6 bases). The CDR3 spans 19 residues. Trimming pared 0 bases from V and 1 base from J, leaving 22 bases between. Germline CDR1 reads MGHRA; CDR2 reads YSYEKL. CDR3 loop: CASSQEGQPGLAESYEQYF. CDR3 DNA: TGCGCCAGCAGCCAAGAAGGCCAGCCTGGGTTAGCGGAATCCTACGAGCAGTACTTC.

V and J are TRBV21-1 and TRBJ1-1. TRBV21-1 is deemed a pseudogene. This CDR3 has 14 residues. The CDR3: CASSKVSVNTEAFF. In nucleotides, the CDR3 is TGTGCCAGCAGCAAAGTTAGCGTGAACACTGAAGCTTTCTTT.

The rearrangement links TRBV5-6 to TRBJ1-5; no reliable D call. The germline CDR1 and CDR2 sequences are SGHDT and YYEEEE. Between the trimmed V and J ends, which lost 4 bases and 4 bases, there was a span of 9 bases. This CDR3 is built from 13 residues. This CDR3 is CASSVDGNQPQHF. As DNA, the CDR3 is TGTGCCAGCAGCGTCGACGGGAATCAGCCCCAGCATTTT.

CDR3 residues: CASSYSILGANYGYTF. In DNA, the CDR3 is TGTGCCAGCAGTTACTCGATATTAGGGGCAAACTATGGCTACACCTTC. This sequence joins TRBV6-5 and TRBJ1-2; D is perhaps TRBD1 (5 bases). V lost 0 bases and J 2 bases, leaving 13 bases between the germline ends. Germline loops: CDR1 MNHEY, CDR2 SVGAGI. The CDR3 extends over 16 amino acids.

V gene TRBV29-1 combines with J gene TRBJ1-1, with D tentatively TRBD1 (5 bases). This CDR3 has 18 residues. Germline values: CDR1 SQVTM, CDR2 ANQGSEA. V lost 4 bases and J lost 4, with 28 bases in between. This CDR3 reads CSVVPWRAQGRRITEAFF. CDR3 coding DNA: TGCAGCGTTGTCCCGTGGAGAGCCCAGGGAAGACGGATCACTGAAGCTTTCTTT.

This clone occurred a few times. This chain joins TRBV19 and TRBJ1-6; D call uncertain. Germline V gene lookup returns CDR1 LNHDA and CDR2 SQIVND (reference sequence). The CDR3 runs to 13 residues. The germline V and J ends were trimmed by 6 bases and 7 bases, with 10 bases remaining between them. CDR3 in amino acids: CASSQTGNSPLHF. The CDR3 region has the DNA TGTGCCAGTAGCCAGACTGGCAATTCACCCCTCCACTTT.

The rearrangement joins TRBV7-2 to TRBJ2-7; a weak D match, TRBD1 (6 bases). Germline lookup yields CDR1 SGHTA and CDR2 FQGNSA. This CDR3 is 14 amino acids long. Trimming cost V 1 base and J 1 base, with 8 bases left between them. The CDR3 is CASSLVQGSYEQYF. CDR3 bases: TGTGCCAGCAGCTTAGTTCAGGGGTCCTACGAGCAGTACTTC.

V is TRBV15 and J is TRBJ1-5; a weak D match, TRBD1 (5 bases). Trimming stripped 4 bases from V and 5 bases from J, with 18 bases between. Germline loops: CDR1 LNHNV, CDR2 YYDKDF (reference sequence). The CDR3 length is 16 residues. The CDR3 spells CATSKRAGVGYQPQHF. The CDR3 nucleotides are TGTGCCACCAGCAAAAGGGCGGGGGTGGGCTATCAGCCCCAGCATTTT.

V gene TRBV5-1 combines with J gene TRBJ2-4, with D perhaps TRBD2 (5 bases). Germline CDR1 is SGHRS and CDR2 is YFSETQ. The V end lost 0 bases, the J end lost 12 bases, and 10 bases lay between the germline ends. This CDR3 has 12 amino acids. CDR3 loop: CASSLAGVGQYF. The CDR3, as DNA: TGCGCCAGCAGCTTGGCCGGGGTCGGTCAGTACTTC.

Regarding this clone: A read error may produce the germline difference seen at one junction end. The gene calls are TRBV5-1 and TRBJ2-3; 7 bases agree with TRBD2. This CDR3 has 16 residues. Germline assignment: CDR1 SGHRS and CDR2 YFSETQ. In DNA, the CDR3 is TGCACCAGCAGCTTGAGGGCCGGGGGGTACACAGATACGCAGTATTTT. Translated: CTSSLRAGGYTDTQYF.

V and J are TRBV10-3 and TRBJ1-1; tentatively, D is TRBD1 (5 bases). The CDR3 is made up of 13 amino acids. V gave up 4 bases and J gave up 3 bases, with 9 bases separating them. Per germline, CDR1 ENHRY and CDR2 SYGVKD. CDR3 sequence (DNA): TGTGCCATCAGTGTCAGGGAAGACACTGAAGCTTTCTTT. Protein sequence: CAISVREDTEAFF.

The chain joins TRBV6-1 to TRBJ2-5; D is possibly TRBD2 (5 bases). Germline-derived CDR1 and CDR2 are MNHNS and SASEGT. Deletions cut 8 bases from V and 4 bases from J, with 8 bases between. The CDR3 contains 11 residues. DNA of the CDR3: TGTGCCAGCCCAACTAGAGAGACCCAGTACTTC. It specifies CASPTRETQYF.

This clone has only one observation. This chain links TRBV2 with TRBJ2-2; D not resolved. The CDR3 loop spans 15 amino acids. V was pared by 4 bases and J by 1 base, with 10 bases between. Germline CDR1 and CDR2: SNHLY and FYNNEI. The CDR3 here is CASSGQTVNTGELFF. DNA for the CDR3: TGTGCCAGCAGTGGACAAACAGTGAACACCGGGGAGCTGTTTTTT.

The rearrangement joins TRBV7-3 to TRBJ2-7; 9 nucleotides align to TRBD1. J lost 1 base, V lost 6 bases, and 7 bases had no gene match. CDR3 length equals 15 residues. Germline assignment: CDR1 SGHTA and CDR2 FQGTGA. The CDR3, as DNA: TGTGCCAGCAGTTCCGGACAGGGGCCTTCCTACGAGCAGTACTTC. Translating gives CASSSGQGPSYEQYF. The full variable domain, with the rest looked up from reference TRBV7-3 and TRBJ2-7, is GAGVSQTPSNKVTEKGKYVELRCDPISGHTALYWYRQSLGQGPEFLIYFQGTGAADDSGLPNDRFFAVRPEGSVSTLKIQRTERGDSAVYLCASSSGQGPSYEQYFGPGTRLTVT.

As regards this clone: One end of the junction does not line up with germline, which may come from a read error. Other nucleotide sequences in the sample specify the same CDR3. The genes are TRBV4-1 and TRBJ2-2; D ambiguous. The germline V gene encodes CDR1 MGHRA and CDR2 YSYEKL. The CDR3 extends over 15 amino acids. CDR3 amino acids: CASSQDHSNTGELFF. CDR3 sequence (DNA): TGTGCCAGCAGCCAAGATCACTCAAACACCGGGGAGCTGTTTTTT.

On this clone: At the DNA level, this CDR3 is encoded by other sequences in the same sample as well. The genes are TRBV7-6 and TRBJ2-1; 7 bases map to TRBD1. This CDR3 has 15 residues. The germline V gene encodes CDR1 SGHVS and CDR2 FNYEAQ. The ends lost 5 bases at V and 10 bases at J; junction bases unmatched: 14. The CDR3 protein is CASSRRGTAQGEQFF. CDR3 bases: TGTGCCAGCAGCCGAAGAGGGACAGCGCAAGGGGAGCAGTTCTTC.

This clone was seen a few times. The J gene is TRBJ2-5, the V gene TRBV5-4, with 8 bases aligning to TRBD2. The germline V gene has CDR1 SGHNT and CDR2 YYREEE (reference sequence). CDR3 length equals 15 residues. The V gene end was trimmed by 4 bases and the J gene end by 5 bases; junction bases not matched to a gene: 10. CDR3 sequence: CASSVSGAGGETQYF. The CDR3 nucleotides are TGTGCCAGCAGCGTTAGCGGGGCTGGGGGCGAGACCCAGTACTTC. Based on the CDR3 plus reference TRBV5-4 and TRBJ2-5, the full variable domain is ETGVTQSPTHLIKTRGQQVTLRCSSQSGHNTVSWYQQALGQGPQFIFQYYREEENGRGNFPPRFSGLQFPNYSSELNVNALELDDSALYLCASSVSGAGGETQYFGPGTRLLVL.

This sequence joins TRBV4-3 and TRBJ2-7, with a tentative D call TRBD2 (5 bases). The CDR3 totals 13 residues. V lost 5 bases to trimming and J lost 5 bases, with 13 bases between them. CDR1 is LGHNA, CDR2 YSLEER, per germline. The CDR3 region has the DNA TGCGCCAGCAGCTTAAGCCCGCGGGACGAGCAGTACTTC. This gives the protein CASSLSPRDEQYF.

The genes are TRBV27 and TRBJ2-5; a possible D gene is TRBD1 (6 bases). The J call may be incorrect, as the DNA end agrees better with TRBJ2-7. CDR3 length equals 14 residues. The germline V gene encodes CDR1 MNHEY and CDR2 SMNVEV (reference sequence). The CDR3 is CASSKGQLTYEQYF. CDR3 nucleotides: TGTGCCAGCAGTAAGGGACAATTAACCTACGAGCAGTACTTC.

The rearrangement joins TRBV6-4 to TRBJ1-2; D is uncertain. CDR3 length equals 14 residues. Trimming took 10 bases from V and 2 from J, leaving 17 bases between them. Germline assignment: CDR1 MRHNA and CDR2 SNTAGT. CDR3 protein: CATSRRGPNYGYTF. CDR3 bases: TGTGCCACCTCGAGGCGAGGGCCCAACTATGGCTACACCTTC.

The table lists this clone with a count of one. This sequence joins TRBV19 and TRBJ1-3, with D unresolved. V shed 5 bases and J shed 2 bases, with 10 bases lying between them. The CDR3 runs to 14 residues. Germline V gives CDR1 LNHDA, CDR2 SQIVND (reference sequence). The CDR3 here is CASSVTETGNTIYF. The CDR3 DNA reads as TGTGCCAGTAGTGTAACAGAGACTGGAAACACCATATATTTT.